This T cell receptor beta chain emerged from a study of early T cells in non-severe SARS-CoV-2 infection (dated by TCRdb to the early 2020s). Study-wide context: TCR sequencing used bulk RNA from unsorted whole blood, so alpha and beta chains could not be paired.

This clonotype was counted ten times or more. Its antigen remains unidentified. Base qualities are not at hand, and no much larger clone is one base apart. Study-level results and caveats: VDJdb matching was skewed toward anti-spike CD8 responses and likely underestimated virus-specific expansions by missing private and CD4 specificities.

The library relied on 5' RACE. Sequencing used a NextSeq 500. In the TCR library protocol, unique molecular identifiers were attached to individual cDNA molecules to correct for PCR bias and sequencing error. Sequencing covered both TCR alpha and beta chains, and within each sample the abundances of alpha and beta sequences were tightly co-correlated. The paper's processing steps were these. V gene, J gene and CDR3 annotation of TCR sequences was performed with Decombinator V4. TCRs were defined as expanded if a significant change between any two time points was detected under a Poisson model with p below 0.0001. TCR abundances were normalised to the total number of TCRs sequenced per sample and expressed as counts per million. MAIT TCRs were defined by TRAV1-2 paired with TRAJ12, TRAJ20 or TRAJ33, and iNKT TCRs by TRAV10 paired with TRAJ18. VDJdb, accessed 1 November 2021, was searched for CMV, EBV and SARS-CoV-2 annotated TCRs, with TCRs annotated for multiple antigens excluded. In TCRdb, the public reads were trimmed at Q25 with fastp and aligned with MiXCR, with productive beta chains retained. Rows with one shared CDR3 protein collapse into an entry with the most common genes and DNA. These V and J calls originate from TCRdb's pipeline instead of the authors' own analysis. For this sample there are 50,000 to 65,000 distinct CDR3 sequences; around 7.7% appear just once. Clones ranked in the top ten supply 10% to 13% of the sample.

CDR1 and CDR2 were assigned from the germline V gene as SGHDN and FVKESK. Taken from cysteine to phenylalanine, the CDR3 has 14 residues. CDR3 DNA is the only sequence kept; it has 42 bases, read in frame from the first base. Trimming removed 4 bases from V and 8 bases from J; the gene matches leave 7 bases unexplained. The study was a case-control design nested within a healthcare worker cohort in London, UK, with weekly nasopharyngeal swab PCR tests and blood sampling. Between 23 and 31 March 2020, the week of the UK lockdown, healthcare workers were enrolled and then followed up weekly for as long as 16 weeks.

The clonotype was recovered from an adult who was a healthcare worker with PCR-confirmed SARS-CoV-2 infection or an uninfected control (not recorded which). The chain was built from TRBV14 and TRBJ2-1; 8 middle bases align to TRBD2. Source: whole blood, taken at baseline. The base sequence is TGTGCCAGCAGCCCTGCCACTAGCGGACATGAGCAGTTCTTC. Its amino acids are CASSPATSGHEQFF.